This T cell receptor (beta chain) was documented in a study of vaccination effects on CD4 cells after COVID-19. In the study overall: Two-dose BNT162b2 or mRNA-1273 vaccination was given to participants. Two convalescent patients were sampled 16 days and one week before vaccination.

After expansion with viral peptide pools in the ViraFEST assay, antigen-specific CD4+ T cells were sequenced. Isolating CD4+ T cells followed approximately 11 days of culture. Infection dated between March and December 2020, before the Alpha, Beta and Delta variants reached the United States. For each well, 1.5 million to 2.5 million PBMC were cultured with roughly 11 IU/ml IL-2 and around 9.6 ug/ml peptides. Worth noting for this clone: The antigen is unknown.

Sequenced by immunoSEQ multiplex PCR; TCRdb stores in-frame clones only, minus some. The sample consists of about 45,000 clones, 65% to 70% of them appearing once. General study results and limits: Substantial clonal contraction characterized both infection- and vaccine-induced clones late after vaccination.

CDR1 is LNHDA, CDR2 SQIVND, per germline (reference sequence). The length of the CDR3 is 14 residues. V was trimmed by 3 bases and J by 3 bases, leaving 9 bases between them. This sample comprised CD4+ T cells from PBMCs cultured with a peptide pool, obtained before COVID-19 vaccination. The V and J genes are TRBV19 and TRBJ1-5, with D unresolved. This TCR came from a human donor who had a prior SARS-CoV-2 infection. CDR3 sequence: CASSISGNNQPQHF. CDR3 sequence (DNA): TGTGCCAGTAGTATCAGTGGGAACAATCAGCCCCAGCATTTT.